The 2 T cell receptor beta chains below were found in one sample sequenced in a study of T cell responses to AZD1222 COVID-19 vaccine (dated by TCRdb to 2020 to 2022). The library was built by means of the immunoSEQ multiplex PCR assay. In its TCRdb copy, this immuneACCESS table keeps in-frame sequences only and misses some clones. Where compared with another copy, unresolved V genes explain less than half of these, and the others have no known cause. For this sample the table gives around 130,000 clones, of which roughly 86% were detected only once. More than 10% of the sample is in the top ten clones. According to the study, the label for this sample's time point signals: baseline before first vaccination. Sequenced material: peripheral blood, taken on day 0 of AZD1222 vaccination. The receptors originated from an adult in good health.

The V call is TRBV7-3, the J call TRBJ2-7, with D possibly being TRBD1 (6 bases). The germline V gene has CDR1 SGHTA and CDR2 FQGTGA. The CDR3 is 13 amino acids. The ends were cut back, 5 bases at V and 5 bases at J, with 13 bases in the middle. The CDR3 DNA sequence: TGTGCCAGCAGCGTAAACAGGGAACACGAGCAGTACTTC. Amino acids: CASSVNREHEQYF.

This sequence joins TRBV7-2 and TRBJ1-6; TRBD1 matches at 9 bases. There are 14 residues in the CDR3. V gave up 7 bases and J gave up 10 bases; unmatched junction bases: 8. The germline V gene encodes CDR1 SGHTA and CDR2 FQGNSA. The CDR3 protein is CASTPGQGPSPLHF. In DNA, the CDR3 is TGTGCCAGCACCCCGGGACAGGGTCCCTCACCCCTCCACTTT.